This is a list of T cell receptor beta chains from one sample in a study of CD8+ T cells in alopecia areata. Assay used: immunoSEQ multiplex PCR; TCRdb lists only in-frame clones, some missing. The sample contains 150,000 to 200,000 clones, roughly 58% of which appear only once. The specimen comprised CD4+ T cells sorted from blood, sampled between weeks 55 and 65, from a patient treated with tofacitinib. These receptors were obtained from a human donor with alopecia areata. Both conserved end residues are part of each CDR3. Each record gives: D gene, V gene, CDR3 length, clone size, J gene, CDR3 protein, CDR3 DNA. A D gene is named only where the DNA matches it firmly. The size entry is marked missing in some rows and otherwise reads once, few, many or a size class.

D: NA; V: TRBV27; length: 14; size: NA; J: TRBJ2-5; CDR3: CASSLSWGRETQYF; DNA: TGTGCCAGCAGTTTATCTTGGGGTCGAGAGACCCAGTACTTC
D: NA; V: TRBV19; length: 15; size: NA; J: TRBJ1-2; CDR3: CASSSRQATVVGYTF; DNA: TGTGCCAGTAGTTCAAGACAGGCCACCGTGGTTGGCTACACCTTC
D: NA; V: TRBV19; length: 15; size: NA; J: TRBJ2-3; CDR3: CASNSFGEGTDTQYF; DNA: TGTGCCAGTAATAGCTTCGGGGAAGGCACAGATACGCAGTATTTT
D: TRBD1; V: TRBV6-5; length: 14; size: few; J: TRBJ1-1; CDR3: CASREQGPNTEAFF; DNA: TGTGCCAGCAGGGAACAGGGGCCGAACACTGAAGCTTTCTTT
D: NA; V: TRBV15; length: 14; size: NA; J: TRBJ2-1; CDR3: CATSRDSGPYEQFF; DNA: TGTGCCACCAGCAGAGACTCAGGGCCGTATGAGCAGTTCTTC
D: NA; V: TRBV5-4; length: 13; size: NA; J: TRBJ2-5; CDR3: CASSLKNQETQYF; DNA: TGTGCCAGCAGCTTGAAGAACCAAGAGACCCAGTACTTC
D: NA; V: TRBV5-1; length: 15; size: few; J: TRBJ1-1; CDR3: CASSRTDRKNTEAFF; DNA: TGCGCCAGCAGCCGGACGGACAGAAAGAACACTGAAGCTTTCTTT
D: NA; V: TRBV29-1; length: 12; size: NA; J: TRBJ2-3; CDR3: CSVDLRADTQYF; DNA: TGCAGCGTTGATCTACGTGCAGATACGCAGTATTTT
D: NA; V: TRBV5-1; length: 15; size: NA; J: TRBJ1-2; CDR3: CASSLTTTANYGYTF; DNA: TGCGCCAGCAGCTTGACGACGACGGCTAACTATGGCTACACCTTC
D: NA; V: TRBV29-1; length: 12; size: NA; J: TRBJ1-2; CDR3: CSVVFENYGYTF; DNA: TGCAGCGTTGTTTTTGAGAACTATGGCTACACCTTC
D: NA; V: TRBV14; length: 13; size: many; J: TRBJ1-5; CDR3: CASSQSQALPQHF; DNA: TGTGCCAGCAGCCAGTCACAGGCCTTACCCCAGCATTTT
D: TRBD1; V: TRBV6-5; length: 13; size: NA; J: TRBJ1-1; CDR3: CASSRTGAGRAFF; DNA: TGTGCCAGCAGCCGGACAGGGGCAGGGAGGGCTTTCTTT
D: NA; V: TRBV20-1; length: 11; size: NA; J: TRBJ2-2; CDR3: CSAGRSGELFF; DNA: TGCAGTGCAGGGCGGTCCGGGGAGCTGTTTTTT
D: NA; V: TRBV29-1; length: 12; size: few; J: TRBJ1-1; CDR3: CSVGPGGTEAFF; DNA: TGCAGCGTTGGACCTGGTGGCACTGAAGCTTTCTTT
D: TRBD2; V: TRBV13; length: 15; size: NA; J: TRBJ2-1; CDR3: CASRHTSETYNEQFF; DNA: TGTGCCAGCAGGCACACTAGCGAGACATACAATGAGCAGTTCTTC
D: TRBD1; V: TRBV30; length: 13; size: NA; J: TRBJ1-3; CDR3: CAWNRGLGNTIYF; DNA: TGTGCCTGGAACAGGGGGCTTGGAAACACCATATATTTT
D: TRBD1; V: TRBV5-6; length: 13; size: NA; J: TRBJ1-1; CDR3: CASSAGQGMKAFF; DNA: TGTGCCAGCAGCGCTGGACAGGGGATGAAAGCTTTCTTT
D: NA; V: TRBV29-1; length: 13; size: NA; J: TRBJ1-1; CDR3: CSVRGIMNTEAFF; DNA: TGCAGCGTCCGGGGGATCATGAACACTGAAGCTTTCTTT
D: NA; V: TRBV27; length: 14; size: NA; J: TRBJ1-6; CDR3: CASSPGRGNSPLHF; DNA: TGTGCCAGCAGTCCGGGACGGGGAAATTCACCCCTCCACTTT
D: NA; V: TRBV10-3; length: 11; size: few; J: TRBJ2-2; CDR3: CAIMGAGELFF; DNA: TGTGCCATCATGGGGGCCGGGGAGCTGTTTTTT
D: NA; V: TRBV23-1; length: 15; size: NA; J: TRBJ1-2; CDR3: CASSQEGPAYYGYTF; DNA: TGCGCCAGCAGTCAAGAAGGACCGGCGTACTATGGCTACACCTTC
D: NA; V: TRBV9; length: 15; size: NA; J: TRBJ1-1; CDR3: CASSVAPQVNTEAFF; DNA: TGTGCCAGCAGCGTAGCTCCACAGGTTAACACTGAAGCTTTCTTT
D: NA; V: TRBV5-1; length: 11; size: many; J: TRBJ2-5; CDR3: CASSLSETQYF; DNA: TGCGCCAGCAGCTTATCAGAGACCCAGTACTTC
D: NA; V: TRBV7-2; length: 12; size: NA; J: TRBJ2-3; CDR3: CASSSVTDTQYF; DNA: TGTGCCAGCAGCTCTGTCACAGATACGCAGTATTTT
D: TRBD2; V: TRBV13; length: 18; size: NA; J: TRBJ2-3; CDR3: CASSLEGRLAGATDTQYF; DNA: TGTGCCAGCAGCTTGGAGGGGCGACTAGCGGGGGCCACAGATACGCAGTATTTT
D: NA; V: TRBV14; length: 13; size: once; J: TRBJ2-3; CDR3: CASSQFGTDTQYF; DNA: TGTGCCAGCAGCCAATTCGGCACAGATACGCAGTATTTT
D: NA; V: TRBV10-3; length: 18; size: NA; J: TRBJ2-1; CDR3: CAISESSGPRSSYNEQFF; DNA: TGTGCCATCAGTGAGTCAAGTGGTCCCCGTAGCTCCTACAATGAGCAGTTCTTC
D: NA; V: TRBV25-1; length: 15; size: few; J: TRBJ1-1; CDR3: CASSELMTSGTEAFF; DNA: TGTGCCAGCAGTGAACTCATGACTAGCGGCACTGAAGCTTTCTTT
D: NA; V: TRBV12-5; length: 12; size: NA; J: TRBJ2-1; CDR3: CASGLQAGEQFF; DNA: TGTGCTAGTGGCCTACAGGCGGGTGAGCAGTTCTTC
D: NA; V: TRBV7-2; length: 14; size: NA; J: TRBJ2-1; CDR3: CASSNSRPEDEQFF; DNA: TGTGCCAGCAGCAACTCGAGACCCGAGGATGAGCAGTTCTTC
D: NA; V: TRBV5-1; length: 14; size: NA; J: TRBJ2-5; CDR3: CASSPGQPLETQYF; DNA: TGCGCCAGCAGCCCCGGACAGCCTTTGGAGACCCAGTACTTC
D: NA; V: TRBV7-2; length: 14; size: NA; J: TRBJ1-2; CDR3: CASSSDSVFYGYTF; DNA: TGTGCCAGCAGCTCTGACAGTGTCTTCTATGGCTACACCTTC
D: NA; V: TRBV29-1; length: 14; size: NA; J: TRBJ1-1; CDR3: CSAKKGGRDTEAFF; DNA: TGCAGCGCCAAAAAAGGGGGGAGGGACACTGAAGCTTTCTTT
D: TRBD2; V: TRBV29-1; length: 17; size: few; J: TRBJ2-5; CDR3: CSVGGPGEGRFQETQYF; DNA: TGCAGCGTTGGAGGACCGGGGGAGGGTCGTTTCCAAGAGACCCAGTACTTC
D: NA; V: TRBV10-3; length: 12; size: NA; J: TRBJ2-7; CDR3: CAIRASGYEQYF; DNA: TGTGCCATCAGGGCTAGTGGCTACGAGCAGTACTTC
D: NA; V: TRBV30; length: 12; size: NA; J: TRBJ1-1; CDR3: CAWSEQNTEAFF; DNA: TGTGCCTGGAGTGAACAGAACACTGAAGCTTTCTTT
D: TRBD1; V: TRBV5-1; length: 15; size: NA; J: TRBJ2-5; CDR3: CASSLADDRVRTQYF; DNA: TGCGCCAGCAGCTTGGCCGACGACAGGGTACGGACCCAGTACTTC